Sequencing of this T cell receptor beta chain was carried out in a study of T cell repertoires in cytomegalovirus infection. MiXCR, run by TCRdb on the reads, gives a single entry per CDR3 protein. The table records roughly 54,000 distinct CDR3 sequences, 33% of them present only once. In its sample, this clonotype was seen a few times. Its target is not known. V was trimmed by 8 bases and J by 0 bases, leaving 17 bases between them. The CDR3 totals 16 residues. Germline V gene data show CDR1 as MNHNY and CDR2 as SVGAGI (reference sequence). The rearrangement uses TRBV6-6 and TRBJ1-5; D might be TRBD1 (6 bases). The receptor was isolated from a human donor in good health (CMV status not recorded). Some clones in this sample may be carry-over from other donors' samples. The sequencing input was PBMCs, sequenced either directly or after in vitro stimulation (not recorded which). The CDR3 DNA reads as TGTGCCAGCCGGCAATGGGGGGGGCTTAGCAATCAGCCCCAGCATTTT. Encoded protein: CASRQWGGLSNQPQHF.